The present TCR beta chain was sequenced within a study of blood T cell repertoires in COVID-19. Study as a whole: There were acute and convalescent COVID-19 samples, and they came from the United States, Italy and Spain. PBMCs, B-cell-depleted T cells, or T cells were the source of the cDNA or gDNA that made up the material.

Per the original data handling: Counts of nucleated cells, estimated from reference gene primer amplification, were obtained. Using immunoSEQ multiplex PCR, the repertoire was profiled, and TCRdb retains in-frame clones only, with some absent. That table gives V, J and clone size, and the DNA gave D and trimming. The data contain about 180,000 clones, 89% of them singletons. Per germline, CDR1 GTSNPN and CDR2 SVGIG (reference sequence). The CDR3 is 14 amino acids. V lost 5 bases to trimming and J lost 4 bases; unmatched junction nucleotides: 8. This receptor was identified in a young man who had recovered from COVID-19. The sample was peripheral blood. The chain recombines TRBV30 with TRBJ2-5, with 9 bases aligning to TRBD1. The CDR3: CAWDATGGSETQYF. The CDR3 nucleotides read TGTGCCTGGGACGCTACAGGGGGCTCAGAGACCCAGTACTTC.